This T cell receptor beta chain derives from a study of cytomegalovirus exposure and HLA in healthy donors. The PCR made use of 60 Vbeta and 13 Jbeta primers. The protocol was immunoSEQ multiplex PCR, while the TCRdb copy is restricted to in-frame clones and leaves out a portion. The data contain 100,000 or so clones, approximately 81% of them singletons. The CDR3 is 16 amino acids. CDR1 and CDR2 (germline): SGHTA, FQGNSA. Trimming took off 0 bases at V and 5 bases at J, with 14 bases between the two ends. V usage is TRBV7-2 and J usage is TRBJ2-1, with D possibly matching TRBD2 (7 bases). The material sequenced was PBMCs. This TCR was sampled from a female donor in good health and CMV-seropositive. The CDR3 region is CASSLAGGLSNNEQFF. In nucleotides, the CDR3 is TGTGCCAGCAGCTTAGCGGGGGGGCTTTCGAACAATGAGCAGTTCTTC.